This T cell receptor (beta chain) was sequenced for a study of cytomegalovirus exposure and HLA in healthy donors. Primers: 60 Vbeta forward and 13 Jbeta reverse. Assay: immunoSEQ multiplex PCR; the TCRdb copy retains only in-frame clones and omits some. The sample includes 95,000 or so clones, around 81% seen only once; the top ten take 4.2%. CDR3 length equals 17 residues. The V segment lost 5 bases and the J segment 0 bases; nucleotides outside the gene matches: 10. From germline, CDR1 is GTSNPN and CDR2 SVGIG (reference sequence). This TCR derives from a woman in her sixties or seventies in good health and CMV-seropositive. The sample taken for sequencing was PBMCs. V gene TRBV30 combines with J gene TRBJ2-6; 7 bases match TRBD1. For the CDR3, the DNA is TGTGCCTGGGGAATGACAGGGATGGGCTCTGGGGCCAACGTCCTGACTTTC. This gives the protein CAWGMTGMGSGANVLTF.